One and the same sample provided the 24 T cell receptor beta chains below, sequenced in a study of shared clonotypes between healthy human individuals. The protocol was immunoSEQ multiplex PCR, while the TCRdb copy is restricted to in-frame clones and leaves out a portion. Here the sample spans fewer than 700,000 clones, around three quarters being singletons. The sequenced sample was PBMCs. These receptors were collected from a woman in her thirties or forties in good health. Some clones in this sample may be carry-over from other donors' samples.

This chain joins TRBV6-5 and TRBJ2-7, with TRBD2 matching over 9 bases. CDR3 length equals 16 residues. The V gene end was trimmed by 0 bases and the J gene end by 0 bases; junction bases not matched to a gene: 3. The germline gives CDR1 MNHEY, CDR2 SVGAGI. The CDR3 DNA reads TGTGCCAGCAGTTACTCCGGGACTAGCCCCTCCTACGAGCAGTACTTC. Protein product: CASSYSGTSPSYEQYF.

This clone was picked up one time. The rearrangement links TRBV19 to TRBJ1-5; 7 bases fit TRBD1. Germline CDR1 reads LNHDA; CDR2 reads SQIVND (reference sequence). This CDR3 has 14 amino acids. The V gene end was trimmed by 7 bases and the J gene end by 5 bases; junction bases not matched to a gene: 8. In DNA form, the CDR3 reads TGTGCCAGTACTACTGACAGGGTAGATCAGCCCCAGCATTTT. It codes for CASTTDRVDQPQHF.

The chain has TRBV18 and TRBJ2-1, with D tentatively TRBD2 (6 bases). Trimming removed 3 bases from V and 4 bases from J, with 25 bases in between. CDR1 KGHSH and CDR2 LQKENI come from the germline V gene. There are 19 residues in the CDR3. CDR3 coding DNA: TGTGCCAGCTCACCCCTACCCGATCGCGGGGTTCCCCAGTACAATGAGCAGTTCTTC. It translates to CASSPLPDRGVPQYNEQFF.

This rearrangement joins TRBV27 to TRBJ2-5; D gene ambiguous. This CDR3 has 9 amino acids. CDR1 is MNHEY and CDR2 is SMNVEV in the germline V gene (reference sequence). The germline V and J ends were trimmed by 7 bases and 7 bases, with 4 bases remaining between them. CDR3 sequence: CASKGTQYF. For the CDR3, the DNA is TGTGCCAGCAAAGGGACCCAGTACTTC.

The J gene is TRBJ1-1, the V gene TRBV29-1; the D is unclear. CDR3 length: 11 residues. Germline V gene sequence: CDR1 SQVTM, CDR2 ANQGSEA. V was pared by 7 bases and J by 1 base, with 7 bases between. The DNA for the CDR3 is TGCAGCGCCAGTAGGAACACTGAAGCTTTCTTT. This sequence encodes CSASRNTEAFF. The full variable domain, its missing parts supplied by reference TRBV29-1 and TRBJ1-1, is SAVISQKPSRDICQRGTSLTIQCQVDSQVTMMFWYRQQPGQSLTLIATANQGSEATYESGFVIDKFPISRPNLTFSTLTVSNMSPEDSSIYLCSASRNTEAFFGQGTRLTVV.

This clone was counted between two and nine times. Written as DNA, the CDR3 is TGCAGCGTTCTGCAGGGGGGGAACACCGGGGAGCTGTTTTTT. It codes for CSVLQGGNTGELFF. The chain employs TRBV29-1 and TRBJ2-2, with a tentative D call TRBD1 (7 bases). The ends were cut back, 5 bases at V and 1 base at J, with 11 bases in the middle. Germline CDR1 and CDR2: SQVTM and ANQGSEA. The CDR3 is 14 amino acids.

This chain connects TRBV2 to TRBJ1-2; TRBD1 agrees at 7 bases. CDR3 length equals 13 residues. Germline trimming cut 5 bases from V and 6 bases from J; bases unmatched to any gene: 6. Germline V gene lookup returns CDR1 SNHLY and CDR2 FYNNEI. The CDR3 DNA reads TGTGCCAGCAGTCCAGACAGGGAACATGGCTACACCTTC. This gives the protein CASSPDREHGYTF.

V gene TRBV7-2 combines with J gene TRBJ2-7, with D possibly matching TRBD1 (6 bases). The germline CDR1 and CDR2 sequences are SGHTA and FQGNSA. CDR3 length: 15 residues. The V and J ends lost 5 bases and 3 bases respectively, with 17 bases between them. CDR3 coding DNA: TGTGCCAGCAGCAAGTCTCCGGGACAAGGCTACGAGCAGTACTTC. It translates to CASSKSPGQGYEQYF. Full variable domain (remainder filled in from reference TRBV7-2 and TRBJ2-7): GAGVSQSPSNKVTEKGKDVELRCDPISGHTALYWYRQSLGQGLEFLIYFQGNSAPDKSGLPSDRFSAERTGGSVSTLTIQRTQQEDSAVYLCASSKSPGQGYEQYFGPGTRLTVT.

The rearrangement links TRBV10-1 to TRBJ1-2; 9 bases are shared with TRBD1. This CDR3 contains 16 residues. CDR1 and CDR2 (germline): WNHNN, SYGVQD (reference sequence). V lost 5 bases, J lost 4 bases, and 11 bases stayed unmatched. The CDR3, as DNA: TGCGCCAGCAGTAAGCCAGCGGGACAGGGAGGCTATGGCTACACCTTC. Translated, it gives CASSKPAGQGGYGYTF.

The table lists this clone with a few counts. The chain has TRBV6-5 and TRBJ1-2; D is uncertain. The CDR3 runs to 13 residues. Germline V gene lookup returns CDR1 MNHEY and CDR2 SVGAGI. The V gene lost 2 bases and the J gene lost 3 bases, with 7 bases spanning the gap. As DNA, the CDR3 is TGTGCCAGCAGTTACAAGGTTGACTATGGCTACACCTTC. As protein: CASSYKVDYGYTF.

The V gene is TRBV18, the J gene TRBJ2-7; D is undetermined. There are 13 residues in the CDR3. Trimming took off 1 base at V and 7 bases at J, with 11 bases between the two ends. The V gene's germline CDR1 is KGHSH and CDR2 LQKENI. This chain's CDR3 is CASSPLATREQYF. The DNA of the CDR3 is TGTGCCAGCTCACCACTGGCAACGAGGGAGCAGTACTTC.

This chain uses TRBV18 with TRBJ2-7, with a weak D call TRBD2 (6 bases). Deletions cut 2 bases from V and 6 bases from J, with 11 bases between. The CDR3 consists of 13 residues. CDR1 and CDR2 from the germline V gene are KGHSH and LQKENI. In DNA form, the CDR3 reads TGTGCCAGCTCACCAGGGCGGGAACGCGAGCAGTACTTC. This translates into CASSPGREREQYF.

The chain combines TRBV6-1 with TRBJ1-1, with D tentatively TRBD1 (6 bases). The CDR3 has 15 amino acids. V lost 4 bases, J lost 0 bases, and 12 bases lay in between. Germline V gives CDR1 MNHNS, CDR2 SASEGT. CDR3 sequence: CASSARGQVNTEAFF. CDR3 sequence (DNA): TGTGCCAGCAGTGCGCGGGGGCAAGTGAACACTGAAGCTTTCTTT.

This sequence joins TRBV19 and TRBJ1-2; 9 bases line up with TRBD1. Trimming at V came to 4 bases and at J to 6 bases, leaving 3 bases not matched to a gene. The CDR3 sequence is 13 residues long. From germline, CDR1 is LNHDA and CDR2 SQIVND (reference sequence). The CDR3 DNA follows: TGTGCCAGTAGTAGGGGACAGGGCGATGGCTACACCTTC. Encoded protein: CASSRGQGDGYTF.

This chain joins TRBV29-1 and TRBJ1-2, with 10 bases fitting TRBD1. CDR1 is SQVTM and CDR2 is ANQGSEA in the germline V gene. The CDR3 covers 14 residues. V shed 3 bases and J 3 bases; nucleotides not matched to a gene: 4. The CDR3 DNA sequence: TGCAGCGTTGACCGACAGGGGGCGGACTATGGCTACACCTTC. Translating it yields CSVDRQGADYGYTF.

The chain's CDR3 is CASSHLLLTQSRANVLTF. CDR3 DNA sequence: TGTGCCAGCAGTCACCTTCTCTTGACACAAAGTCGGGCCAACGTCCTGACTTTC. The rearrangement joins TRBV28 to TRBJ2-6; D not resolved. Germline CDR1 and CDR2: MDHEN and SYDVKM. The CDR3 length is 18 residues. V was shortened by 5 bases and J by 5 bases, with 22 bases between the two germline ends.

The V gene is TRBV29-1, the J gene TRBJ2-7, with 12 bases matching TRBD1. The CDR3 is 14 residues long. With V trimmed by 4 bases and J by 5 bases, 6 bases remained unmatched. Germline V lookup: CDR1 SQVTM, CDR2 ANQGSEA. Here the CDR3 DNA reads TGCAGCGTTGCGGGGGGACAGGGGGCCGACGAGCAGTACTTC. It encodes CSVAGGQGADEQYF.

In DNA form, the CDR3 reads TGTGCCATCAGTGAGACCGGACAGTTGGCTTTCTTT. Protein product: CAISETGQLAFF. The rearrangement uses TRBV10-3 and TRBJ1-1, with D maybe TRBD1 (6 bases). Germline loops: CDR1 ENHRY, CDR2 SYGVKD. Trimming took 2 bases from V and 11 from J, leaving 12 bases between them. The CDR3 is made up of 12 amino acids.

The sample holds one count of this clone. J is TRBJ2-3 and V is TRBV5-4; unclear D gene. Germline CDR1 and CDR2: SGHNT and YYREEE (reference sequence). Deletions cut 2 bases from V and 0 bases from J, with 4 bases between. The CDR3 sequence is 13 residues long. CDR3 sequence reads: CASSFGSTDTQYF. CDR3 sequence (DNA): TGTGCCAGCAGCTTTGGTAGCACAGATACGCAGTATTTT.

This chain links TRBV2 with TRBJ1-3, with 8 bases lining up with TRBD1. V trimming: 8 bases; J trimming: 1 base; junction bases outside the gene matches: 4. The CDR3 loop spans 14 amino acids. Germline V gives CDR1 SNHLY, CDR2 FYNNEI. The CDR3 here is CASGQGTSGNTIYF. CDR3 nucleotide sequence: TGTGCCAGCGGACAGGGAACATCTGGAAACACCATATATTTT.

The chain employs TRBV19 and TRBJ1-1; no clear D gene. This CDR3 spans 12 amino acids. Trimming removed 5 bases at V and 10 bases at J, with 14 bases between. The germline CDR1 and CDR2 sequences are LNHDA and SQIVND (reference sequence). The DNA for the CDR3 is TGTGCCAGTAGTCTCCAGACGGGCACAGCTTTCTTT. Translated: CASSLQTGTAFF.

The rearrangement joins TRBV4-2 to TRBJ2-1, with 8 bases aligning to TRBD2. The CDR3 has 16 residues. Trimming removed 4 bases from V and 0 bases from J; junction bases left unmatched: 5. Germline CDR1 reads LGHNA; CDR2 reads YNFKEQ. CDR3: CASSRTSGTSYNEQFF. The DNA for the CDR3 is TGTGCCAGCAGCCGAACTAGCGGCACCTCCTACAATGAGCAGTTCTTC.

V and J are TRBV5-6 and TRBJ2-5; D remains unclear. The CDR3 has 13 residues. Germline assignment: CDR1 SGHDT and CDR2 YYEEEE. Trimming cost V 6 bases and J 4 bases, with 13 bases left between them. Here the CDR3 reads CASNIRQGETQYF. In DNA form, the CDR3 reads TGTGCCAGCAACATAAGGCAAGGAGAGACCCAGTACTTC.

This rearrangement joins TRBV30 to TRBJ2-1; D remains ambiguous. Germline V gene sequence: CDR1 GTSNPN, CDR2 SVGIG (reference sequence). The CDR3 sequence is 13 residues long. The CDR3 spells CASEMSSYNEQFF. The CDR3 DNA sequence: TGTGCATCGGAGATGAGCTCCTACAATGAGCAGTTCTTC.